These 14 T cell receptor beta chains originate from one sample sequenced in a study of CD8 T cells in Susac syndrome. Random hexamers primed reverse transcription of 0.5 to 1 ug RNA. Using its own MiXCR run on the immunoSEQ multiplex PCR reads, TCRdb lists one record per CDR3 protein. The sample holds more than 150,000 distinct CDR3 sequences; 90% to 95% are singletons and the top ten take 0.15% to 0.2%. Sequencing input: CD4+ T cells from PBMCs. The receptors shown here come from a human donor with Susac syndrome.

The chain is built from TRBV20-1 and TRBJ2-1; D uncertain. V lost 1 base to trimming and J lost 5 bases, with 6 bases between them. The CDR3 totals 12 residues. Germline assignment: CDR1 DFQATT and CDR2 SNEGSKA (reference sequence). This CDR3 is CSARADHNEQFF. Written as DNA, the CDR3 is TGCAGTGCTAGAGCGGACCACAATGAGCAGTTCTTC.

V and J are TRBV20-1 and TRBJ2-1; 11 bases map to TRBD1. CDR1 is DFQATT and CDR2 is SNEGSKA in the germline V gene (reference sequence). CDR3 length equals 14 residues. V was clipped by 2 bases and J by 9 bases; unmatched bases: 6. The DNA of the CDR3 is TGCAGTGCTAGAAGGACAGGGGGCCGAGGTGAGCAGTTCTTC. Translation: CSARRTGGRGEQFF.

V and J are TRBV2 and TRBJ1-1; maybe TRBD1 (5 bases). Trimming removed 3 bases from V and 1 base from J, with 12 bases in between. The CDR3 loop spans 15 amino acids. Germline CDR1 SNHLY, CDR2 FYNNEI. The chain's CDR3 is CASSEEAGPNTEAFF. CDR3 nucleotide sequence: TGTGCCAGCAGTGAGGAGGCAGGGCCGAACACTGAAGCTTTCTTT.

The J gene is TRBJ1-1, the V gene TRBV29-1; D is undetermined. This CDR3 contains 13 residues. The V gene lost 3 bases and the J gene lost 0 bases, with 8 bases spanning the gap. Germline loops: CDR1 SQVTM, CDR2 ANQGSEA. CDR3 DNA sequence: TGCAGCGTTGACCCGGGGATGAACACTGAAGCTTTCTTT. It specifies CSVDPGMNTEAFF.

The rearrangement links TRBV3-1 to TRBJ2-7, with 9 bases fitting TRBD2. Germline CDR1 is LGHDT and CDR2 is YNNKEL (reference sequence). V dropped 2 bases and J dropped 2; count of bases not matched to a gene: 1. This CDR3 is built from 14 residues. CDR3 residues: CASSQLAGTYEQYF. CDR3 sequence (DNA): TGTGCCAGCAGCCAACTAGCGGGGACCTACGAGCAGTACTTC.

This rearrangement joins TRBV20-1 to TRBJ2-5; 8 bases align to TRBD2. The CDR3 is 13 amino acids. V shed 2 bases, J shed 5 bases, and the junction held 4 bases outside the gene matches. CDR1 and CDR2 from the germline V gene are DFQATT and SNEGSKA (reference sequence). The CDR3 DNA reads as TGCAGTGCTAGACTAGCGGGTTCCGAGACCCAGTACTTC. Protein: CSARLAGSETQYF.

The chain combines TRBV5-6 with TRBJ2-4; 10 positions match TRBD1. V trimming: 4 bases; J trimming: 10 bases; junction bases outside the gene matches: 8. This CDR3 has 14 amino acids. Germline V lookup: CDR1 SGHDT, CDR2 YYEEEE. CDR3 sequence reads: CASSGVGQGKIQYF. The CDR3 region has the DNA TGTGCCAGCAGCGGGGTGGGACAGGGGAAAATTCAGTACTTC.

The V gene is TRBV1, the J gene TRBJ2-5; the table calls TRBD2, which could not be checked here. TRBV1 is a pseudogene. This CDR3 contains 18 residues. Here the CDR3 DNA reads TGCACCAGCAGCCAAGCCGGACTAGCGGGGATGAAACGAGAGACCCAGTACTTC. Its protein product is CTSSQAGLAGMKRETQYF.

The CDR3 sequence: CASKGDTEAFF. CDR3 sequence (DNA): TGCGCCAGCAAAGGAGACACTGAAGCTTTCTTT. The V gene is TRBV23-1, the J gene TRBJ1-1, with unresolved D. TRBV23-1 is an open reading frame, and its role is uncertain. The germline V and J ends were trimmed by 7 bases and 3 bases, with 6 bases remaining between them. CDR3 size: 11 residues.

The CDR3: CSAPVYQETQYF. CDR3 in DNA: TGCAGTGCTCCTGTGTACCAAGAGACCCAGTACTTC. The chain has TRBV20-1 and TRBJ2-5, with no clear D. V dropped 5 bases and J dropped 0 bases, with 7 bases sitting between them. CDR1 and CDR2 from the germline V gene are DFQATT and SNEGSKA (reference sequence). The CDR3 has 12 residues.

This chain uses TRBV10-3 with TRBJ1-5; D is possibly TRBD1 (5 bases). The CDR3 consists of 15 residues. Trimming took off 4 bases at V and 0 bases at J, with 10 bases between the two ends. The germline gives CDR1 ENHRY, CDR2 SYGVKD. The CDR3 nucleotides are TGTGCCATCAGTGGCGACCAGGGTAGCAATCAGCCCCAGCATTTT. Protein: CAISGDQGSNQPQHF.

J is TRBJ2-7 and V is TRBV4-1, with TRBD1 matching over 11 bases. The CDR3 covers 14 residues. The germline CDR1 and CDR2 sequences are MGHRA and YSYEKL. The J segment lost 5 bases and the V segment lost 4 bases, leaving 4 bases of the junction unmatched. CDR3 in amino acids: CASSPGQGANEQYF. CDR3 bases: TGCGCCAGCAGCCCCGGACAGGGGGCTAACGAGCAGTACTTC.

This clonotype showed up just once. This chain uses TRBV12-3 or TRBV12-4 with TRBJ2-2; no firm D call. V was pared by 5 bases and J by 1 base, with 5 bases between. The CDR3 totals 13 residues. The CDR3 bases are TGTGCCAGCAGTATTCGGAACACCGGGGAGCTGTTTTTT. Residues: CASSIRNTGELFF.

V is TRBV3-1 and J is TRBJ2-7; D gene unclear. Trimming removed 0 bases at V and 4 bases at J, with 13 bases between. There are 15 residues in the CDR3. The V gene's germline CDR1 is LGHDT and CDR2 YNNKEL (reference sequence). The CDR3 protein is CASSQDEVGEYEQYF. The CDR3 DNA reads TGTGCCAGCAGCCAAGATGAGGTTGGGGAATACGAGCAGTACTTC.